At least ten counts were recorded for the clone carrying this T cell receptor (beta chain). What it binds is unknown. Through a sample-barcoded 5' primer and a J-beta primer mix, a second PCR was run for roughly 6 to 12 cycles. One entry per CDR3 protein, called by TCRdb with MiXCR from the 5' RACE reads. The sample shows about 840,000 distinct CDR3 sequences, about 27% of them seen only once. This sample was taken from a study of blood T cells in healthy people across ages. Study observations and caveats: Age advanced and TCR beta diversity per million T cells fell, roughly linearly.

Trimming pared 7 bases from V and 0 bases from J, leaving 9 bases between. The CDR3 runs 13 residues. Germline lookup yields CDR1 LGHNT and CDR2 FRNRAP. Researchers isolated at least 7 million PBMCs per sample. The data were also submitted as part of a second study, on T cells of mothers and their children. In that study: All donors were healthy and Caucasian; they were a few mothers and their six children. Each child contributed roughly 3.2 million TCR beta CDR3 reads, while each mother contributed over 8.5 million.

Sequences were obtained from blood. The chain recombines TRBV12-5 with TRBJ1-2; D remains unclear. This clonotype was sampled from a woman aged 40-49 years in good health. CDR3 loop: CASATQTNYGYTF. DNA for the CDR3: TGTGCTAGTGCCACACAGACTAACTATGGCTACACCTTC.